What follows is one T cell receptor (beta chain) and its context. Using immunoSEQ multiplex PCR, the repertoire was profiled, and TCRdb retains in-frame clones only, with some absent. Of around 460,000 clones in the sample, around nine tenths were seen once. The CDR3 consists of 13 residues. The germline V gene has CDR1 SGHNT and CDR2 YYREEE (reference sequence). V lost 7 bases and J 2 bases, leaving 13 bases between the germline ends. The sample belongs to a study of blood T cell repertoires in COVID-19. On the study more broadly: Samples representing acute and convalescent COVID-19 were sourced from the United States, Italy and Spain.

The chain carries TRBV5-4 and TRBJ2-7; possible D gene TRBD1, 6 bases. The sample was peripheral blood. The TCR sequence derives from a man younger than 35 with COVID-19, enrolled during active disease. The CDR3 DNA follows: TGTGCCAGCCGGGCAGGGGAGACCTACGAGCAGTACTTC. This translates into CASRAGETYEQYF. Using reference TRBV5-4 and TRBJ2-7 for the parts outside the CDR3, the full variable domain is ETGVTQSPTHLIKTRGQQVTLRCSSQSGHNTVSWYQQALGQGPQFIFQYYREEENGRGNFPPRFSGLQFPNYSSELNVNALELDDSALYLCASRAGETYEQYFGPGTRLTVT.